A selection of T cell receptor beta chains follows, all from one sample in a study of cytomegalovirus exposure and HLA in healthy donors. The assay was immunoSEQ multiplex PCR, and TCRdb's table has in-frame clones only and misses some. This table has 100,000 to 150,000 clones, about 80% appearing once. Sequencing was performed on PBMCs. The receptors were gathered from a girl aged 2-10 years in good health and CMV-seronegative. Each CDR3 is given with its conserved first and last residue. A D gene is named only where the DNA matches it firmly. A row's size may be missing; if present it is once, few, many or a size class.

few | TRBJ2-1 | NA | TRBV7-3 | 16 | CASSLGGTGSYNEQFF | TGTGCCAGCAGCTTAGGGGGGACGGGCTCCTACAATGAGCAGTTCTTC
few | TRBJ1-5 | NA | TRBV19 | 11 | CATRIGQPQHF | TGTGCCACCAGGATCGGTCAGCCCCAGCATTTT
NA | TRBJ2-3 | TRBD2 | TRBV9 | 14 | CASSVDLAVDTQYF | TGTGCCAGCAGCGTAGACCTAGCGGTGGATACGCAGTATTTT
NA | TRBJ2-7 | TRBD1 | TRBV14 | 16 | CASSQTGGWDLLEQYF | TGTGCCAGCAGCCAGACAGGGGGGTGGGATCTCCTCGAGCAGTACTTC
once | TRBJ2-5 | TRBD2 | TRBV6-1 | 15 | CASSEGGDFQETQYF | TGTGCCAGCAGTGAGGGGGGGGACTTCCAAGAGACCCAGTACTTC
NA | TRBJ2-7 | NA | TRBV14 | 15 | CASSQAAGSSYEQYF | TGTGCCAGCAGCCAAGCCGCGGGGAGCTCCTACGAGCAGTACTTC
NA | TRBJ2-1 | NA | TRBV10-2 | 16 | CASSEFGREDYNEQFF | TGCGCCAGCAGTGAGTTTGGCAGGGAGGACTACAATGAGCAGTTCTTC
NA | TRBJ2-7 | TRBD2 | TRBV6-1 | 13 | CASSVGLALEQYF | TGTGCCAGCAGTGTTGGACTAGCCCTCGAGCAGTACTTC
NA | TRBJ1-4 | TRBD1 | TRBV28 | 14 | CASSQPGGWEKLFF | TGTGCCAGCAGTCAACCAGGGGGCTGGGAAAAACTGTTTTTT
NA | TRBJ2-2 | NA | TRBV10-3 | 16 | CAISAGQGLGTGELFF | TGTGCCATCAGTGCGGGGCAGGGGTTGGGGACCGGGGAGCTGTTTTTT
NA | TRBJ1-5 | TRBD1 | TRBV5-8 | 16 | CASSRGQTRGNQPQHF | TGTGCCAGCAGTCGGGGACAGACGAGGGGCAATCAGCCCCAGCATTTT
NA | TRBJ2-7 | TRBD2 | TRBV7-6 | 16 | CASSPRTSGGRNEQYF | TGTGCCAGCAGCCCTCGGACTAGCGGGGGGAGGAACGAGCAGTACTTC
NA | TRBJ1-4 | NA | TRBV15 | 15 | CATSRDVGRSEKLFF | TGTGCCACCAGCAGAGATGTCGGTCGGAGTGAAAAACTGTTTTTT
NA | TRBJ1-4 | TRBD1 | TRBV27 | 15 | CASSKIRDRGEKLFF | TGTGCCAGCAGCAAAATCCGGGACAGGGGTGAAAAACTGTTTTTT
NA | TRBJ2-5 | NA | TRBV5-4 | 17 | CASSSSLYREPPWEQYF | TGTGCCAGCAGCTCCTCCTTGTATCGGGAGCCACCTTGGGAGCAGTACTTC
NA | TRBJ1-2 | NA | TRBV7-9 | 14 | CASSGTSLGYGYTF | TGTGCCAGCAGCGGGACTTCGTTGGGCTATGGCTACACCTTC
NA | TRBJ1-5 | TRBD1 | TRBV11-2 | 16 | CASSSGWGRGNQPQHF | TGTGCCAGCAGCTCAGGATGGGGCAGGGGGAATCAGCCCCAGCATTTT
NA | TRBJ1-1 | TRBD1 | TRBV6-6 | 13 | CASRPPGGTEAFF | TGTGCCAGCAGACCTCCAGGGGGCACTGAAGCTTTCTTT
NA | TRBJ2-4 | NA | TRBV6-5 | 14 | CASSYSPGENIQYF | TGTGCCAGCAGTTACTCGCCAGGGGAAAACATTCAGTACTTC
once | TRBJ2-3 | NA | TRBV10-2 | 15 | CASSVETTSTDTQYF | TGCGCCAGCAGTGTAGAGACTACTAGCACAGATACGCAGTATTTT
few | TRBJ2-1 | TRBD1 | TRBV4-1 | 15 | CASSQGQGGYNEQFF | TGCGCCAGCAGCCAAGGACAGGGCGGGTACAATGAGCAGTTCTTC
once | TRBJ2-3 | NA | TRBV21-1 | 16 | CASSRWTGKGTDTQYF | TGTGCCAGCAGCAGATGGACGGGAAAAGGCACAGATACGCAGTATTTT